These 17 T cell receptor beta chains originate from one sample sequenced in a study of blood T cell repertoires in COVID-19. Profiling relied on immunoSEQ multiplex PCR, and the TCRdb table lists in-frame clones only, not all of them. The sample lists approximately 92,000 clones; around 81% were seen once. Sequences were obtained from peripheral blood. All receptors derive from a man between 60 and 75 years old with acute or convalescent COVID-19.

The V call is TRBV9, the J call TRBJ2-7, with 8 bases lining up with TRBD1. J was trimmed by 7 bases and V by 2 bases; bases with no gene match: 20. The CDR3 runs 18 residues. The germline CDR1 and CDR2 sequences are SGDLS and YYNGEE. The CDR3 bases are TGTGCCAGCAGCGTTGTGACAGGGGCCTACGTTTGTTCGGGAGAGCAGTACTTC. Its translation: CASSVVTGAYVCSGEQYF.

This clone was detected only once. The chain is built from TRBV10-1 and TRBJ1-2; maybe TRBD1 (5 bases). Germline V lookup: CDR1 WNHNN, CDR2 SYGVQD (reference sequence). V lost 8 bases and J lost 2, with 12 bases in between. The CDR3 runs 13 residues. CDR3 coding DNA: TGCGCCAGCGCCCAGGGTCGCAACTATGGCTACACCTTC. It translates to CASAQGRNYGYTF.

In its sample, this clone was seen a few times. The chain has TRBV6-5 and TRBJ2-1, with 13 positions matching TRBD2. This CDR3 region has 14 residues. Germline-derived CDR1 and CDR2 are MNHEY and SVGAGI. J was trimmed by 8 bases and V by 6 bases; bases with no gene match: 4. The DNA of the CDR3 is TGTGCCAGCAGCGGACTAGCGGGAGTATATGAGCAGTTCTTC. It encodes CASSGLAGVYEQFF.

Here the CDR3 DNA reads TGTGCCAGCAGTGAAACAGGGAATGAGCAGTTCTTC. Its protein product is CASSETGNEQFF. The chain links TRBV6-1 to TRBJ2-1, with TRBD1 as a possible D gene (6 bases). Germline-derived CDR1 and CDR2 are MNHNS and SASEGT. The CDR3 totals 12 residues. V gave up 2 bases and J gave up 7 bases, with 6 bases separating them.

The rearrangement joins TRBV9 to TRBJ2-2; TRBD1 is a possible D gene (6 bases). CDR1 SGDLS and CDR2 YYNGEE come from the germline V gene. Trimming cost V 3 bases and J 6 bases, with 21 bases left between them. CDR3 length: 17 amino acids. The CDR3 protein is CASSALPGDPSPGELFF. The CDR3 region has the DNA TGTGCCAGCAGCGCCCTACCAGGGGACCCATCACCCGGGGAGCTGTTTTTT.

The chain joins TRBV5-8 to TRBJ1-5; 9 bases fit TRBD1. CDR1 is SGHTS, CDR2 YDEGEE, per germline. The CDR3 totals 15 residues. With V trimmed by 4 bases and J by 6 bases, 8 bases remained unmatched. CDR3 residues: CASSPNRGQGQPQHF. CDR3 coding DNA: TGTGCCAGCAGCCCTAACAGGGGGCAGGGTCAGCCCCAGCATTTT.

The rearrangement links TRBV5-4 to TRBJ2-5; a weak D match, TRBD2 (6 bases). With 0 bases removed from V and 4 bases from J, the gap between germline ends came to 10 bases. Per the germline V gene, CDR1 is SGHNT and CDR2 is YYREEE (reference sequence). The CDR3 has 14 residues. The CDR3 reads CASSLEHGGETQYF. CDR3 DNA sequence: TGTGCCAGCAGCTTGGAACACGGGGGAGAGACCCAGTACTTC.

On this clone itself: Different DNA sequences within this sample yield the same CDR3. The V and J genes are TRBV7-2 and TRBJ2-3; 13 bases fit TRBD2. Germline values: CDR1 SGHTA, CDR2 FQGNSA. The CDR3 contains 14 residues. Trimming cost V 6 bases and J 4 bases; bases outside gene matches: 1. The CDR3 DNA reads TGTGCCAGCAGACTAGCGGGAGGGCCAGATACGCAGTATTTT. It yields the protein CASRLAGGPDTQYF.

V usage is TRBV6-1 and J usage is TRBJ1-1; the match to TRBD1 covers 8 bases. CDR3 length: 15 residues. The V segment lost 3 bases and the J segment 3 bases; nucleotides outside the gene matches: 6. CDR1 is MNHNS, CDR2 SASEGT, per germline. DNA of the CDR3: TGTGCCAGCAGTGATTTCCTACAGGGGGACACTGAAGCTTTCTTT. This translates into CASSDFLQGDTEAFF.

The chain carries TRBV18 and TRBJ1-3; TRBD1 aligns across 9 bases. From germline, CDR1 is KGHSH and CDR2 LQKENI. The CDR3 runs 15 residues. J was trimmed by 4 bases and V by 2 bases; bases with no gene match: 3. CDR3 sequence: CASSPSGQGGNTIYF. CDR3 DNA sequence: TGTGCCAGCTCACCATCGGGACAGGGCGGAAACACCATATATTTT.

J is TRBJ1-2 and V is TRBV19; TRBD1 is a possible D gene (5 bases). Germline V CDR1 and CDR2: LNHDA, SQIVND (reference sequence). V was shortened by 5 bases and J by 4 bases, with 11 bases between the two germline ends. CDR3 length equals 13 residues. The CDR3 here is CASSFGTFYGYTF. The CDR3 DNA follows: TGTGCCAGTAGTTTCGGGACTTTCTATGGCTACACCTTC. The full variable domain, its missing parts supplied by reference TRBV19 and TRBJ1-2, is DGGITQSPKYLFRKEGQNVTLSCEQNLNHDAMYWYRQDPGQGLRLIYYSQIVNDFQKGDIAEGYSVSREKKESFPLTVTSAQKNPTAFYLCASSFGTFYGYTFGSGTRLTVV.

CDR3 residues: CASRQQGQRGEAFF. DNA for the CDR3: TGTGCCAGCAGACAACAGGGGCAACGTGGCGAAGCTTTCTTT. The chain uses TRBV2 and TRBJ1-1; 7 nucleotides agree with TRBD1. Per germline, CDR1 SNHLY and CDR2 FYNNEI. CDR3 length equals 14 residues. Trimming removed 6 bases from V and 8 bases from J; junction bases left unmatched: 12.

CDR3 residues: CSVEGPNRGSSWPNEQFF. The DNA of the CDR3 is TGCAGCGTTGAGGGACCTAACAGGGGATCCAGTTGGCCCAATGAGCAGTTCTTC. This chain connects TRBV29-1 to TRBJ2-1; TRBD1 matches at 7 bases. Germline V gives CDR1 SQVTM, CDR2 ANQGSEA. The J segment lost 6 bases and the V segment lost 3 bases, leaving 20 bases of the junction unmatched. The CDR3 totals 18 residues.

The rearrangement joins TRBV11-3 to TRBJ2-2; 7 bases fit TRBD1. The CDR3 is made up of 15 amino acids. Germline V gene sequence: CDR1 SGHNT, CDR2 YENEEA. V lost 7 bases, J lost 5 bases, and 10 bases stayed unmatched. The CDR3 spells CASNRDSKVTGELFF. The CDR3 bases are TGTGCCAGCAACCGGGACAGCAAGGTTACCGGGGAGCTGTTTTTT.

The rearrangement links TRBV4-3 to TRBJ1-1; a possible D gene is TRBD1 (5 bases). The CDR3 length is 14 residues. Germline values: CDR1 LGHNA, CDR2 YSLEER. Trimming took 5 bases from V and 10 from J, leaving 20 bases between them. The CDR3 loop reads CASSTTGWGLGAFF. CDR3 sequence (DNA): TGCGCCAGCAGCACAACCGGGTGGGGACTAGGAGCTTTCTTT.

The gene calls are TRBV18 and TRBJ2-7, with D perhaps matching TRBD1 (6 bases). Germline loops: CDR1 KGHSH, CDR2 LQKENI. V shed 3 bases and J shed 11 bases, with 17 bases lying between them. The CDR3 has 13 residues. The CDR3 loop is CASSPEGGLLKYF. As DNA, the CDR3 is TGTGCCAGCTCACCTGAAGGGGGTTTACTGAAGTACTTC.

This clone was picked up a small number of times. V usage is TRBV6-5 and J usage is TRBJ2-1; 8 bases are a match to TRBD2. The CDR3 is made up of 14 amino acids. The V segment lost 6 bases and the J segment 3 bases; nucleotides outside the gene matches: 4. Germline CDR1 MNHEY, CDR2 SVGAGI. The chain's CDR3 is CASSREGRYNEQFF. The DNA for the CDR3 is TGTGCCAGCAGCCGGGAGGGCCGCTACAATGAGCAGTTCTTC.